The table lists the clone carrying this TCR beta chain with many counts. Its target is unknown. This specimen belongs to a study of neurological immune-mediated disorders. The study's findings and limits: Phylogenetic grouping assigned the repertoires of 18 of 34 multiple sclerosis patients to a single cluster of related CDR3 sequences. This cluster may be a repertoire-level signature.

V dropped 4 bases and J dropped 5; count of bases not matched to a gene: 7. Germline V CDR1 and CDR2: LGHNA, YNFKEQ. There are 15 residues in the CDR3. Time point: longitudinal time-point 1 (baseline). The unsorted libraries were generated from a total of 2 million PBMCs, which had been stored in RNAlater at -80 C. Synthesis of cDNA was accomplished via 5'RACE employing 10-nucleotide random UMIs. TCRdb processed the 5' RACE reads anew with MiXCR; each CDR3 protein has one entry. The table shows 40,000 or so distinct CDR3 sequences, with 3% to 3.5% occurring only once. The gene calls are TRBV4-2 and TRBJ2-5; TRBD1 agrees at 10 bases. Sequenced: PBMCs. This TCR derives from a woman aged 60-75 years with multiple sclerosis. Written as DNA, the CDR3 is TGTGCCAGCAGCCGCGTCGGGACAGGGGTGGAGACCCAGTACTTC. Amino acids: CASSRVGTGVETQYF.